Below, one T cell receptor beta chain is given with its context. A single count supports this clone. No cognate antigen has been identified for it. No much larger clonotype is one base removed from it; base qualities were not supplied. The source of the sample is a study of blood T cell repertoires in COVID-19 (dated by TCRdb to the early 2020s). Notes on the research overall: Samples covering the acute and convalescent phases of COVID-19 were provided by collaborators in the United States, Italy and Spain. The repertoires were made available in a free public database intended to serve as a resource for research on the immune response to SARS-CoV-2. Where available, HLA class I and class II types were obtained from metadata supplied by the sample provider rather than from assay-based typing. Samples came from the ongoing ImmuneRACE study (first 160 participants) plus 1,254 subjects from 6 global collaborators. The material from the prospective study consisted of cDNA or gDNA derived from T cells, B-cell-depleted T cells, or PBMCs. Nearly every sample came with metadata listing a de-identified subject ID, COVID-19 status, age in years and sex. Deeply sampled blood TCRbeta repertoires from subjects exposed to, actively infected with, or recovered from COVID-19 were included in the dataset. The investigation overall reported the following: The quantity of clinical and demographic metadata differed by source and by participant and was supplied without curation.

CDR1 SGHVS and CDR2 FQNEAQ were looked up in the germline V gene. The germline ends are 11 bases apart after V is trimmed by 0 bases and J by 2 bases. The CDR3 covers 15 residues, taking in both the cysteine and the phenylalanine. The only DNA kept is the CDR3, 45 bases in frame from the first base. Whole blood was collected in K2EDTA tubes by collaborating institutions according to the institutions' own protocols. For TCRbeta analysis, collaborators shipped samples in one of three forms: frozen whole blood, isolated PBMCs, or DNA extracted from either of those sample types. TCRbeta CDR3 regions were amplified from genomic DNA using the immunoSEQ Assay, a bias-controlled multiplex PCR. The study's own analysis went as follows. Within the assay, amplification of reference gene primers was used to estimate how many nucleated cells each sample contained. Sequence reads were collapsed and filtered to measure the absolute abundance of every unique TCRbeta CDR3 rearrangement. For each sample, productive Simpson clonality was calculated as the square root of Simpson's diversity index across productive rearrangements. Drawn from immuneACCESS, this table holds only the in-frame rearrangements with V and J called that TCRdb kept. Clones are partly lost; checked studies trace under half to an unresolved V gene and leave the rest unexplained. V, J and clone size derive from that table, while D and trimming were established from the DNA sequence. This sample comprises fewer than 150,000 clones, 70% to 90% of them detected only once. Around 13% of the sample is in the top ten clones.

The receptor's source is a human donor in a cohort sampled during active COVID-19. Input material: peripheral blood. The V gene is TRBV7-8 and the J gene is TRBJ2-7; tentative D gene TRBD1, with 5 bases matching. The sequence in DNA is TGTGCCAGCAGCTTAGCAGGGGCAAGGACCTACGAGCAGTACTTC. The resulting protein is CASSLAGARTYEQYF.